Listed below are T cell receptor beta chains from one sample, sequenced in a study of blood T cell repertoires in COVID-19. Method: immunoSEQ multiplex PCR; TCRdb's copy keeps in-frame clones and lacks some. The repertoire has about 290,000 clones, roughly nine tenths of them found once; the top ten carry roughly 0.92%. Specimen: peripheral blood. The receptor set was obtained from a woman aged 40 to 49 who had recovered from COVID-19. The CDR3 runs from the conserved cysteine through the conserved F or W. A D gene is named only where the DNA matches it firmly. Clone size appears in some rows only: once, few, many, or a class for an expanded clone.

d_gene	v_gene	abundance	j_gene	CDR3aa	CDR3nt
TRBD1	TRBV3-1/TRBV3-2	NA	TRBJ2-5	CASSRTGTGEETQYF	TGTGCCAGCAGCCGGACCGGGACAGGGGAAGAGACCCAGTACTTC
TRBD1	TRBV7-3	NA	TRBJ2-3	CASSSDRGSDTQYF	TGTGCCAGCAGCTCGGACAGGGGATCGGATACGCAGTATTTT
NA	TRBV19	NA	TRBJ2-4	CASNTPQVAKNIQYF	TGTGCCAGTAATACCCCTCAGGTAGCCAAAAACATTCAGTACTTC
NA	TRBV9	NA	TRBJ2-7	CASSPGDPYEQYF	TGTGCCAGCAGCCCAGGGGACCCCTACGAGCAGTACTTC
TRBD1	TRBV29-1	NA	TRBJ1-5	CSVADRDGQPQHF	TGCAGCGTCGCGGACAGGGACGGTCAGCCCCAGCATTTT
TRBD2	TRBV5-1	NA	TRBJ2-2	CASTARASGNEELFF	TGCGCCAGCACTGCGAGGGCTAGCGGGAATGAGGAGCTGTTTTTT
NA	TRBV18	NA	TRBJ2-3	CASSPLFKGELPTQYF	TGTGCCAGCTCACCCCTATTTAAGGGGGAGCTTCCTACGCAGTATTTT
NA	TRBV19	NA	TRBJ2-3	CASTNGEAGDTQYF	TGTGCCAGTACCAATGGGGAGGCCGGGGATACGCAGTATTTT
NA	TRBV6-5	NA	TRBJ2-3	CASSYSHFTDTQYF	TGTGCCAGCAGTTACTCCCACTTCACAGATACGCAGTATTTT
NA	TRBV2	NA	TRBJ1-2	CASSGLPTLYGYTF	TGTGCCAGCAGTGGTCTCCCTACCCTCTATGGCTACACCTTC
NA	TRBV7-3	NA	TRBJ2-2	CASSPGTGELFF	TGTGCCAGCAGCCCCGGCACCGGGGAGCTGTTTTTT
NA	TRBV7-9	NA	TRBJ2-7	CASSPRTEPYEQYF	TGTGCCAGCAGCCCCCGGACAGAGCCCTACGAGCAGTACTTC
TRBD2	TRBV23-1	NA	TRBJ2-1	CASSLASGVYNEQFF	TGCGCCAGCAGTCTTGCTAGCGGGGTCTACAATGAGCAGTTCTTC
NA	TRBV7-9	NA	TRBJ2-2	CASSFSTGELFF	TGTGCCAGCAGCTTTAGCACCGGGGAGCTGTTTTTT
NA	TRBV7-2	NA	TRBJ1-1	CASRDSLANTEAFF	TGTGCCAGCAGGGACTCCCTCGCGAACACTGAAGCTTTCTTT
NA	TRBV5-1	NA	TRBJ2-1	CASSVWLADVYNEQFF	TGCGCCAGCAGTGTGTGGCTAGCTGACGTTTACAATGAGCAGTTCTTC
NA	TRBV27	NA	TRBJ1-6	CASSFRGGYNSPLHF	TGTGCCAGCAGTTTCAGGGGAGGGTATAATTCACCCCTCCACTTT
NA	TRBV12-3/TRBV12-4	NA	TRBJ2-2	CASSQDITGELFF	TGTGCCAGCAGCCAAGACATCACCGGGGAGCTGTTTTTT
NA	TRBV28	NA	TRBJ2-3	CASSSFRNTQYF	TGTGCCAGCAGTTCGTTCAGAAATACGCAGTATTTT
NA	TRBV7-9	NA	TRBJ2-2	CASSPKGVNTGELFF	TGTGCCAGCAGCCCGAAGGGAGTTAACACCGGGGAGCTGTTTTTT
TRBD2	TRBV25-1	once	TRBJ2-1	CASSAGLASELSYNEQFF	TGTGCCAGCAGTGCGGGACTAGCGTCGGAGCTCTCCTACAATGAGCAGTTCTTC
TRBD2	TRBV19	NA	TRBJ2-1	CASTSPRAAIAGGPHEQFF	TGTGCCAGTACCTCTCCACGAGCAGCCATAGCGGGAGGGCCTCATGAGCAGTTCTTC
NA	TRBV5-8	NA	TRBJ1-2	CASSLTENYGYTF	TGTGCCAGCAGCTTGACCGAGAACTATGGCTACACCTTC
TRBD1	TRBV5-1	once	TRBJ2-1	CASSAGTGVYEQFF	TGCGCCAGCAGCGCCGGGACAGGGGTGTATGAGCAGTTCTTC
TRBD2	TRBV6-4	NA	TRBJ2-5	CASTSDIGRLETQYF	TGTGCCAGCACCTCCGATATCGGGAGGCTAGAGACCCAGTACTTC
NA	TRBV7-3	few	TRBJ2-3	CASSLVAASTDTQYF	TGTGCCAGCAGCTTAGTAGCGGCCAGCACAGATACGCAGTATTTT
TRBD1	TRBV2	NA	TRBJ2-3	CASARTQGVPDTQYF	TGTGCCAGCGCCAGAACGCAGGGGGTCCCAGATACGCAGTATTTT
NA	TRBV19	NA	TRBJ1-2	CASSTQQGAYGYTF	TGTGCCAGTAGTACTCAACAGGGTGCCTATGGCTACACCTTC
NA	TRBV5-1	NA	TRBJ2-5	CASSLEQEEETQYF	TGCGCCAGCAGCTTGGAACAGGAAGAAGAGACCCAGTACTTC
TRBD2	TRBV4-1	once	TRBJ2-5	CASSQDKASGRQETQYF	TGCGCCAGCAGCCAAGATAAGGCTAGCGGGAGGCAAGAGACCCAGTACTTC
NA	TRBV9	NA	TRBJ2-7	CASSARIYEQYF	TGTGCCAGCAGCGCCAGGATCTACGAGCAGTACTTC
NA	TRBV7-2	once	TRBJ2-5	CASRSRLEETQYF	TGTGCCAGCAGGTCCCGACTAGAAGAGACCCAGTACTTC
NA	TRBV11-2	NA	TRBJ1-1	CASSLVGSTEAFF	TGTGCCAGCAGCTTAGTAGGGAGTACTGAAGCTTTCTTT
TRBD2	TRBV7-2	NA	TRBJ2-3	CASSQKGRESDTQYF	TGTGCCAGCAGCCAAAAGGGGCGGGAGTCAGATACGCAGTATTTT
TRBD2	TRBV3-1/TRBV3-2	NA	TRBJ2-3	CASSYRLAGSTDTQYF	TGTGCCAGCAGCTACCGACTAGCGGGGAGCACAGATACGCAGTATTTT
NA	TRBV5-8	NA	TRBJ1-5	CASSSLWTGRGPQHF	TGTGCCAGCAGCTCTCTCTGGACCGGGCGGGGGCCCCAGCATTTT
TRBD1	TRBV27	NA	TRBJ1-4	CASSLSPTGSNEKLFF	TGTGCCAGCAGTTTATCGCCGACAGGGTCTAATGAAAAACTGTTTTTT
NA	TRBV19	few	TRBJ2-5	CASSGYGDTLEQETQYF	TGTGCCAGTAGTGGATATGGGGACACCTTGGAACAAGAGACCCAGTACTTC
TRBD1	TRBV27	NA	TRBJ2-7	CASSPGTGGIYEQYF	TGTGCCAGCAGTCCGGGGACAGGGGGCATCTACGAGCAGTACTTC
NA	TRBV7-3	NA	TRBJ2-1	CASSLKAANYNEQFF	TGTGCCAGCAGCTTGAAAGCGGCCAACTACAATGAGCAGTTCTTC
TRBD2	TRBV4-2	NA	TRBJ2-1	CASSPGLADDSNEQFF	TGTGCCAGCAGCCCGGGACTAGCCGACGATAGCAATGAGCAGTTCTTC
NA	TRBV6-5	NA	TRBJ2-3	CASSRGGASDTQYF	TGTGCCAGCAGCAGAGGGGGGGCCTCAGATACGCAGTATTTT
TRBD1	TRBV28	NA	TRBJ1-1	CASSYLGQGVEAFF	TGTGCCAGCAGTTACCTTGGACAGGGCGTTGAAGCTTTCTTT
TRBD1	TRBV5-6	NA	TRBJ2-2	CASSIRDRGNTGELFF	TGTGCCAGCAGCATCCGGGACAGGGGGAACACCGGGGAGCTGTTTTTT
NA	TRBV14	NA	TRBJ2-7	CASSRYYEQYF	TGTGCCAGCAGCCGCTACTACGAGCAGTACTTC
TRBD1	TRBV10-3	NA	TRBJ1-1	CAISGGQKEEAFF	TGTGCCATCAGTGGGGGACAGAAAGAAGAAGCTTTCTTT
TRBD2	TRBV4-1	NA	TRBJ2-4	CASSPQLAGATLIQYF	TGCGCCAGCAGCCCACAACTAGCGGGAGCCACCCTTATTCAGTACTTC
NA	TRBV10-3	NA	TRBJ2-1	CAIGTPDSYNEQFF	TGTGCCATCGGCACCCCCGACAGCTACAATGAGCAGTTCTTC
NA	TRBV3-1/TRBV3-2	NA	TRBJ2-7	CASSQWPSKITYEQYF	TGTGCCAGCAGCCAATGGCCTAGCAAGATTACCTACGAGCAGTACTTC